This paragraph covers one T cell receptor (beta chain) sequence. Its matching antigen is unknown. Unique molecular identifiers were incorporated during preparation of the TCRbeta library. TCRdb used MiXCR to reprocess the PCR reads, holding one entry per CDR3 protein. The table includes over 450,000 distinct CDR3 sequences, approximately 10% detected once. The sample originates from a study of T-cell reconstitution after alpha-beta-depleted transplantation in children. This CDR3 is built from 16 residues. Per the germline V gene, CDR1 is LNHDA and CDR2 is SQIVND (reference sequence). V lost 6 bases to trimming and J lost 1 base, with 18 bases between them. General study results and limits: Most T-cell counts and diversity one year after the transplant came from T cells that were newly produced.

The rearrangement uses TRBV19 and TRBJ1-1; D might be TRBD1 (6 bases). Material: PBMCs, obtained before TCRalphabeta/CD19-depleted stem cell transplant. This TCR was sampled from a child aged 2 to 9 with inherited bone marrow failure, due to receive a stem cell transplant. DNA of the CDR3: TGTGCCAGTAGCCGATATGGTGGAGGGGGGAACACTGAAGCTTTCTTT. Its protein is CASSRYGGGGNTEAFF.